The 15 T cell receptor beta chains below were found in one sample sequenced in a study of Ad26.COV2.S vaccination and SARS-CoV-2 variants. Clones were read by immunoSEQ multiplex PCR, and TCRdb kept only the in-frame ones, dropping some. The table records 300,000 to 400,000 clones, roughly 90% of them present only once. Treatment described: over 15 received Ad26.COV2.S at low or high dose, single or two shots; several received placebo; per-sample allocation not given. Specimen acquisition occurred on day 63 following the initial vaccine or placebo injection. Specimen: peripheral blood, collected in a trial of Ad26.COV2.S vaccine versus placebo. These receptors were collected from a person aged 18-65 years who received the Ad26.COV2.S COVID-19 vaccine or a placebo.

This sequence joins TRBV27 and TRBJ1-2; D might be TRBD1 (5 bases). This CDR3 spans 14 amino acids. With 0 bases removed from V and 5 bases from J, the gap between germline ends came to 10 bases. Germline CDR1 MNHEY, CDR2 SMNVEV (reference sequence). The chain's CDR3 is CASSLSGTVYGYTF. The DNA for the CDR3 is TGTGCCAGCAGTTTATCCGGGACGGTTTATGGCTACACCTTC.

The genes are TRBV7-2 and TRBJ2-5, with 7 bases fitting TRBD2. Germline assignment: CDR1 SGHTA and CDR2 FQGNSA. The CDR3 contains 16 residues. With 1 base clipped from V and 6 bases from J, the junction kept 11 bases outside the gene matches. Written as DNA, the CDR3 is TGTGCCAGCAGCTTAGATAGGAGCGGGATCCCACAGACCCAGTACTTC. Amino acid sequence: CASSLDRSGIPQTQYF.

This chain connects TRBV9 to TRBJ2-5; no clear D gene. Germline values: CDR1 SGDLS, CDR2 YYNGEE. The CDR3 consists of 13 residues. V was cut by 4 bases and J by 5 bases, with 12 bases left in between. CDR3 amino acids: CASSLRPAETQYF. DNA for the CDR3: TGTGCCAGCAGCCTAAGACCAGCGGAGACCCAGTACTTC.

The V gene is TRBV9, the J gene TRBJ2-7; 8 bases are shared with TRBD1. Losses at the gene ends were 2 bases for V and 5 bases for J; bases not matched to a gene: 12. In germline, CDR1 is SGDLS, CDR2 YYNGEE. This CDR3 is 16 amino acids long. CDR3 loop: CASSVSPGTGTNEQYF. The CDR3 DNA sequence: TGTGCCAGCAGCGTCAGCCCCGGGACAGGAACTAACGAGCAGTACTTC.

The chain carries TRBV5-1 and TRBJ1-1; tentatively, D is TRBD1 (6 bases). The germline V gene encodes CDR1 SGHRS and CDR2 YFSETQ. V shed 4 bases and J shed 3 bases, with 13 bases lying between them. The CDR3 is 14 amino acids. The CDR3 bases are TGCGCCAGCAGCCCCGGGGGCGCCTACACTGAAGCTTTCTTT. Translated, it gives CASSPGGAYTEAFF.

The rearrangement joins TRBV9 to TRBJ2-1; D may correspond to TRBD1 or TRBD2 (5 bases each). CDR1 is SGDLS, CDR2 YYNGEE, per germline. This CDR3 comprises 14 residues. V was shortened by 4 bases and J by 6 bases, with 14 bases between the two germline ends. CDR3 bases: TGTGCCAGCAGCCTCCGGGACCCCATCAATGAGCAGTTCTTC. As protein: CASSLRDPINEQFF. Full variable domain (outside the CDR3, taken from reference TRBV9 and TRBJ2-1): DSGVTQTPKHLITATGQRVTLRCSPRSGDLSVYWYQQSLDQGLQFLIQYYNGEERAKGNILERFSAQQFPDLHSELNLSSLELGDSALYFCASSLRDPINEQFFGPGTRLTVL.

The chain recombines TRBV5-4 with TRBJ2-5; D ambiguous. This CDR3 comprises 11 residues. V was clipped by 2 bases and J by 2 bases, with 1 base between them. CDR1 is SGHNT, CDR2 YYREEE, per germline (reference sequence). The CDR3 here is CASSFQETQYF. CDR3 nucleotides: TGTGCCAGCAGCTTTCAAGAGACCCAGTACTTC.

Written as DNA, the CDR3 is TGTGCCAGTAGTATAGTCCCCTTCACAGATACGCAGTATTTT. This sequence encodes CASSIVPFTDTQYF. The chain carries TRBV19 and TRBJ2-3; D is unresolved. Germline V gene data show CDR1 as LNHDA and CDR2 as SQIVND (reference sequence). V gave up 1 base and J gave up 2 bases, with 7 bases separating them. The CDR3 is made up of 14 amino acids.

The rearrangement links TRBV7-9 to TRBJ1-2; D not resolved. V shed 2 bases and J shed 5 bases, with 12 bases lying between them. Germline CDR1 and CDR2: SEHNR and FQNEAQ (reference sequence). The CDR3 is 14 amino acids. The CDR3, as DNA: TGTGCCAGCAGCTTAATTCGAAGTGGGTATGGCTACACCTTC. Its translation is CASSLIRSGYGYTF.

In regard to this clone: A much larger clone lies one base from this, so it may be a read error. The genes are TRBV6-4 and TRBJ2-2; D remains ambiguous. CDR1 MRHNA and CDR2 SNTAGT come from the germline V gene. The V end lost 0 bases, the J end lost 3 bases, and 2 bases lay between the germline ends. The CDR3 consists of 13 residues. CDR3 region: CASSDSYTGELFF. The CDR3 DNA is TGTGCCAGCAGTGACTCCTACACCGGGGAGCTGTTTTTT.

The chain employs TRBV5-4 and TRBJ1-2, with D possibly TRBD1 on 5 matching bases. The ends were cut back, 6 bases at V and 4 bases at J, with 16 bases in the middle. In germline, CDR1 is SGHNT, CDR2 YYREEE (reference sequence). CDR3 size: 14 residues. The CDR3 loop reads CASIMQGGSYGYTF. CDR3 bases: TGTGCCAGCATAATGCAGGGTGGTTCCTATGGCTACACCTTC.

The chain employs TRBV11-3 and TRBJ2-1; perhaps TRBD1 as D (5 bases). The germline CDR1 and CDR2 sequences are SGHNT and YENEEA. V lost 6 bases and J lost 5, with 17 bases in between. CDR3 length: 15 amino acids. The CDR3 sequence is CASSPRQKTNNEQFF. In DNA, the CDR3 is TGTGCCAGCAGTCCGCGACAGAAGACAAACAATGAGCAGTTCTTC.

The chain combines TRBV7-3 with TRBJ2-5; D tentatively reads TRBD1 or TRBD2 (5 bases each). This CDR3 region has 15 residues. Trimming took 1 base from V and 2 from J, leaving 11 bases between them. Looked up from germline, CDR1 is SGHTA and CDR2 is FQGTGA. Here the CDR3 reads CASSLSGTAQETQYF. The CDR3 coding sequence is TGTGCCAGCAGCTTAAGTGGGACCGCACAAGAGACCCAGTACTTC. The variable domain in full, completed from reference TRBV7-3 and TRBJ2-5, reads GAGVSQTPSNKVTEKGKYVELRCDPISGHTALYWYRQSLGQGPEFLIYFQGTGAADDSGLPNDRFFAVRPEGSVSTLKIQRTERGDSAVYLCASSLSGTAQETQYFGPGTRLLVL.

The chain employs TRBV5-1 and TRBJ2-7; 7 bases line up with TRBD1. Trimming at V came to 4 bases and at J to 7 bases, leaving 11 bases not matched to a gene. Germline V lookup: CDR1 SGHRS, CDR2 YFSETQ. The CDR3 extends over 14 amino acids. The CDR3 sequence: CASSVEGQSREQYF. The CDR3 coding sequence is TGCGCCAGCAGCGTCGAGGGACAGTCGAGGGAGCAGTACTTC.

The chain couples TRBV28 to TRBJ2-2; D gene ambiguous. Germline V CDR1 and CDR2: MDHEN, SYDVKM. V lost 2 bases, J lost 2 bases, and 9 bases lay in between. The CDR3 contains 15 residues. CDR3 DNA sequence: TGTGCCAGCAGTTTACCCCTGGCTAACACCGGGGAGCTGTTTTTT. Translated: CASSLPLANTGELFF.